The T cell receptor beta chain under discussion was sequenced for a study of T cell repertoires in cytomegalovirus infection. Study-level findings and limits: Summed frequency of public TCR beta families distinguished CMV carriers with the relevant HLA.

TCRdb independently ran MiXCR on the reads; one entry per CDR3 protein. The sample has tens of thousands of distinct CDR3 sequences; 15% to 25% are singletons. The CDR3 sequence is 14 residues long. Unmatched junction bases numbered 7, after V lost 5 bases and J lost 3 bases. The germline CDR1 and CDR2 sequences are SGHAT and FQNNGV. This clonotype has more than one count but fewer than ten. Its antigen is still unknown. The receptor was isolated from a human donor in good health (CMV status not recorded). Some clones in this sample may be carry-over from other donors' samples. The source material was CD8+ T cells from cultured PBMCs, sampled from culture after CMV antigen stimulation. V gene TRBV11-2 combines with J gene TRBJ2-7; 7 nucleotides agree with TRBD2. DNA for the CDR3: TGTGCCAGCAGCCCGGGGGGATACTACTACGAGCAGTACTTC. Translation: CASSPGGYYYEQYF.